This is a list of T cell receptor beta chains from one sample in a study of cytomegalovirus exposure and HLA in healthy donors. Data came from immunoSEQ multiplex PCR; TCRdb stores just in-frame clones and leaves some out. The sample contains 100,000 or so clones, about 70% of which appear only once. Sequenced sample: PBMCs. The receptors were sampled from a man aged 30-40 years in good health and CMV-seronegative. The CDR3 runs from the conserved cysteine through the conserved F or W. D genes are given only for firm matches. Clone size appears in some rows only: once, few, many, or a class for an expanded clone.

TRBV7-9	TRBJ1-1	-	-	CASSLPGGTEAFF	TGTGCCAGCAGCCTCCCGGGGGGCACTGAAGCTTTCTTT
TRBV6-6	TRBJ1-5	TRBD1	-	CASTNKQGVSNQPQHF	TGTGCCAGCACCAACAAACAGGGGGTTAGCAATCAGCCCCAGCATTTT
TRBV5-6	TRBJ2-7	-	-	CASSLEGEGHPYEQYF	TGTGCCAGCAGCTTGGAGGGTGAGGGACACCCATACGAGCAGTACTTC
TRBV30	TRBJ1-4	-	-	CAFSRDTEKLFF	TGTGCCTTTTCCCGGGACACTGAAAAACTGTTTTTT
TRBV6-5	TRBJ1-5	-	-	CATGGGSNQPQHF	TGTGCCACAGGTGGGGGCAGTAATCAGCCCCAGCATTTT
TRBV5-6	TRBJ2-3	-	-	CASSHPRGNTDTQYF	TGTGCCAGCAGCCACCCACGGGGTAACACAGATACGCAGTATTTT
TRBV28	TRBJ1-3	-	-	CASLPGGGVDTIYF	TGTGCCAGTCTTCCGGGGGGGGGTGTAGACACCATATATTTT
TRBV7-2	TRBJ2-3	-	few	CASSLASGADTQYF	TGTGCCAGCAGCTTAGCTAGCGGAGCCGATACGCAGTATTTT
TRBV7-9	TRBJ2-4	-	-	CASSLAGLAKNIQYF	TGTGCCAGCAGCTTAGCGGGACTAGCCAAAAACATTCAGTACTTC
TRBV30	TRBJ2-5	-	few	CAWSHFDPRGETQYF	TGTGCCTGGAGTCATTTCGATCCTCGAGGAGAGACCCAGTACTTC
TRBV5-6	TRBJ2-2	TRBD1	-	CASSLQGWPGELFF	TGTGCCAGCAGCTTACAGGGGTGGCCCGGGGAGCTGTTTTTT
TRBV19	TRBJ1-1	-	few	CASSNIPDYNTEAFF	TGTGCCAGTAGTAATATACCAGATTACAACACTGAAGCTTTCTTT
TRBV6-6	TRBJ2-7	TRBD1	-	CASSYSKQGAYEQYF	TGTGCCAGCAGTTACTCGAAGCAGGGGGCCTACGAGCAGTACTTC
TRBV19	TRBJ1-5	TRBD1	-	CASSTLTTGGVQPQHF	TGTGCCAGTAGTACCCTAACGACAGGGGGCGTTCAGCCCCAGCATTTT
TRBV7-7	TRBJ2-1	-	few	CASSLNGGPSNEQFF	TGTGCTAGCAGCTTGAATGGAGGGCCTTCGAATGAGCAGTTCTTC
TRBV7-9	TRBJ1-5	-	-	CSSSLGGDQPQHF	TGTTCCAGCAGCTTAGGCGGGGATCAGCCCCAGCATTTT
TRBV7-2	TRBJ2-3	-	-	CASSLDTGGDTQYF	TGTGCCAGCAGCTTAGATACCGGCGGAGATACGCAGTATTTT
TRBV30	TRBJ1-3	-	-	CAWRAGNTIYF	TGTGCCTGGAGGGCAGGAAACACCATATATTTT
TRBV15	TRBJ2-3	TRBD2	-	CATSSRLTSGVTDTQYF	TGTGCCACCAGCTCCCGCCTGACTAGCGGAGTCACAGATACGCAGTATTTT
TRBV30	TRBJ1-2	-	-	CAWNFGSVQGPYGYTF	TGTGCCTGGAATTTTGGGTCGGTTCAGGGTCCGTATGGCTACACCTTC
TRBV7-2	TRBJ1-5	-	-	CASSLEIGFTQPQHF	TGTGCCAGCAGCTTGGAAATCGGGTTTACTCAGCCCCAGCATTTT
TRBV29-1	TRBJ1-2	-	-	CSVEVGTWDGYTF	TGCAGCGTTGAAGTTGGGACATGGGATGGCTACACCTTC
TRBV6-5	TRBJ2-1	-	few	CASSYNSRRYNEQFF	TGTGCCAGCAGTTACAATTCTAGAAGGTACAATGAGCAGTTCTTC
TRBV6-1	TRBJ1-4	TRBD1	-	CASRGQSNEKLFF	TGTGCCAGCAGGGGACAGTCTAATGAAAAACTGTTTTTT
TRBV7-9	TRBJ2-1	TRBD2	-	CASRKLAGTSGNEQFF	TGTGCCAGCAGGAAACTAGCGGGAACCTCCGGCAATGAGCAGTTCTTC
TRBV30	TRBJ1-2	TRBD1	few	CAWSSLTGGMRGYTF	TGTGCCTGGAGTAGTCTAACAGGGGGCATGAGGGGCTACACCTTC
TRBV11-2	TRBJ2-4	TRBD2	-	CASSSLGGKVQYF	TGTGCCAGCAGCTCCCTGGGAGGGAAAGTTCAGTACTTC
TRBV2	TRBJ2-7	TRBD2	-	CASTAPGRNNQNSYEQYF	TGTGCCAGCACCGCCCCCGGGAGGAACAACCAAAACTCCTACGAGCAGTACTTC
TRBV7-2	TRBJ2-7	TRBD1	-	CASSFWDRGISSYEQYF	TGTGCCAGCAGCTTTTGGGACAGGGGGATTAGCTCCTACGAGCAGTACTTC
TRBV7-3	TRBJ1-4	-	once	CASSLGWGGNEKLFF	TGTGCCAGCAGCTTAGGTTGGGGGGGGAATGAAAAACTGTTTTTT
TRBV7-2	TRBJ2-2	TRBD2	once	CASSLKGGGLAGVRGELFF	TGTGCCAGCAGCTTAAAAGGGGGGGGGCTAGCGGGAGTAAGAGGGGAGCTGTTTTTT
TRBV7-9	TRBJ1-1	TRBD1	once	CASSWGQGNTEAFF	TGTGCCAGCAGCTGGGGACAGGGGAACACTGAAGCTTTCTTT
TRBV18	TRBJ2-2	-	-	CASSPSGETGELFF	TGTGCCAGCTCACCCTCGGGGGAGACCGGGGAGCTGTTTTTT
TRBV7-2	TRBJ2-7	TRBD2	-	CASSPRGGASGSSYEQYF	TGTGCCAGCAGCCCAAGAGGGGGGGCTAGCGGGAGCTCCTACGAGCAGTACTTC
TRBV2	TRBJ2-7	TRBD1	-	CASSDRRTGGYEQYF	TGTGCCAGCAGTGATCGAAGGACAGGGGGCTACGAGCAGTACTTC
TRBV11-3	TRBJ2-2	TRBD2	once	CASSEPGGVTGELFF	TGTGCCAGCAGCGAGCCGGGGGGGGTCACCGGGGAGCTGTTTTTT
TRBV18	TRBJ1-1	-	-	CASSRAPNTEAFF	TGTGCCAGCTCGCGGGCCCCGAACACTGAAGCTTTCTTT
TRBV28	TRBJ2-5	TRBD2	few	CASSSAGVGGETQYF	TGTGCCAGCAGTTCAGCGGGAGTTGGGGGAGAGACCCAGTACTTC
TRBV5-1	TRBJ1-3	-	few	CASSPEGGSGNTIYF	TGCGCCAGCAGCCCGGAAGGGGGCTCTGGAAACACCATATATTTT
TRBV5-8	TRBJ1-1	-	few	CASSHRVEAFF	TGTGCCAGCAGCCATCGGGTCGAAGCTTTCTTT
TRBV6-1	TRBJ2-6	-	few	CASSLSGANGLTF	TGTGCCAGCAGTCTCTCTGGGGCCAACGGCCTGACTTTC
TRBV6-6	TRBJ1-2	TRBD1	few	CASSYLGTGGRYTF	TGTGCCAGCAGTTACCTTGGGACAGGGGGTCGCTACACCTTC
TRBV27	TRBJ1-1	-	-	CASSLLRTAGGTEAFF	TGTGCCAGCAGTCTACTCCGGACAGCCGGTGGCACTGAAGCTTTCTTT
TRBV7-2	TRBJ1-1	-	-	CASSPRGSNEAFF	TGTGCCAGCAGCCCTAGGGGGAGCAATGAAGCTTTCTTT
TRBV29-1	TRBJ1-1	-	-	CSVSRGVGTEAFF	TGCAGCGTTTCACGCGGAGTCGGCACTGAAGCTTTCTTT
TRBV4-1	TRBJ2-1	-	-	CASSQGGGRGNNEQFF	TGCGCCAGCAGCCAAGGGGGGGGGCGGGGAAACAATGAGCAGTTCTTC
TRBV9	TRBJ2-5	TRBD1	-	CASSPQTGSQETQYF	TGTGCCAGCAGCCCCCAGACAGGGTCCCAAGAGACCCAGTACTTC
TRBV6-5	TRBJ1-6	TRBD1	-	CASSLDRANSPLHF	TGTGCCAGCAGTTTGGACAGGGCTAATTCACCCCTCCACTTT
TRBV28	TRBJ2-7	TRBD2	once	CASSSTGTSYLYEQYF	TGTGCCAGCAGTTCGACCGGGACTAGTTATCTCTACGAGCAGTACTTC
TRBV7-9	TRBJ2-1	TRBD2	-	CSTPVLASGRWDEQFF	TGTTCCACCCCTGTGTTGGCTAGCGGGAGATGGGATGAGCAGTTCTTC
TRBV21-1	TRBJ1-3	-	-	CASSKGEGQGYSTGNTIYF	TGTGCCAGCAGCAAAGGAGAAGGACAGGGGTATAGTACCGGAAACACCATATATTTT
TRBV4-3	TRBJ2-6	-	-	CASSQEPGGTSGANVLTF	TGCGCCAGCAGCCAAGAACCAGGGGGGACCTCTGGGGCCAACGTCCTGACTTTC
TRBV1	TRBJ1-1	-	-	CTSSQDRGYTEAFF	TGCACCAGCAGCCAGGACAGGGGATACACTGAAGCTTTCTTT
TRBV7-2	TRBJ2-1	-	-	CASSSLLGVGNEQFF	TGTGCCAGCAGCTCCCTTCTAGGAGTCGGGAATGAGCAGTTCTTC
TRBV11-3	TRBJ2-1	TRBD2	-	CASSLVPGGITSGRDNEQFF	TGTGCCAGCAGCTTAGTCCCAGGGGGAATAACTAGCGGGAGAGACAATGAGCAGTTCTTC
TRBV5-1	TRBJ1-4	-	-	CASSGGRRSNEKLFF	TGCGCCAGCAGCGGGGGCAGGCGATCTAATGAAAAACTGTTTTTT
TRBV19	TRBJ2-1	TRBD2	-	CASSIDKREGVNEQFF	TGTGCCAGTAGTATAGATAAGCGGGAGGGCGTCAATGAGCAGTTCTTC
TRBV7-3	TRBJ2-6	TRBD1	-	CASDEGQGSLGANGLTF	TGTGCCAGCGATGAGGGACAGGGGTCCCTCGGGGCCAACGGCCTGACTTTC
TRBV6-5	TRBJ2-1	-	-	CASSYSEESSYNEQFF	TGTGCCAGCAGTTACTCTGAGGAAAGCTCCTACAATGAGCAGTTCTTC
TRBV6-5	TRBJ2-3	-	-	CASSRRSTDTQYF	TGTGCCAGCAGCAGGAGGAGCACAGATACGCAGTATTTT